This TCR beta chain was recovered during a study of CD8+CD57+ T cells in acquired aplastic anemia. For CDR3 and TCR beta VDJ profiling, genomic DNA was the template used. TCRdb re-analysed the reads in MiXCR, keeping a single row per CDR3 protein. The sample shows a few hundred thousand distinct CDR3 sequences, 25% to 40% of them seen only once. Sequenced patients had shown CD8+CD57+ cell expansion by flow cytometry. Germline V gene data show CDR1 as LGHNA and CDR2 as YSLEER. The V gene end was trimmed by 3 bases and the J gene end by 6 bases; junction bases not matched to a gene: 12. This CDR3 is 16 amino acids long.

The chain carries TRBV4-3 and TRBJ2-7; TRBD1 matches at 9 bases. This TCR was recovered from a human donor with aplastic anemia. Source material: sorted CD4+, CD8+, or CD8+CD57+ T cells (not recorded which) from PBMCs. DNA for the CDR3: TGCGCCAGCAGCCAGGTACCGGGACAGGGTTTTCGCGAGCAGTACTTC. Its translation: CASSQVPGQGFREQYF.